The 25 T cell receptor beta chains reported below all come from one sample, sequenced in a study of blood T cell repertoires in COVID-19. The protocol was immunoSEQ multiplex PCR, while the TCRdb copy is restricted to in-frame clones and leaves out a portion. Of about 330,000 clones detected, roughly 90% appear once; the ten largest clones hold less than 20%. Sequences were obtained from PBMCs or T cells enriched from blood (not recorded which). The receptors were gathered from a woman in her 30s who had recovered from COVID-19.

The chain is built from TRBV7-9 and TRBJ2-4; D uncertain. The CDR3 is made up of 15 amino acids. CDR1 and CDR2 from the germline V gene are SEHNR and FQNEAQ (reference sequence). Trimming removed 1 base from V and 7 bases from J, with 14 bases in between. The CDR3 protein is CASSLDVSTKNIQYF. In nucleotides, the CDR3 is TGTGCCAGCAGCTTAGACGTCTCGACAAAGAACATTCAGTACTTC.

CDR3 sequence: CSVEGAGGAYEQYF. As DNA, the CDR3 is TGCAGCGTTGAAGGGGCCGGGGGGGCCTACGAGCAGTACTTC. The V call is TRBV29-1, the J call TRBJ2-7; 8 bases fit TRBD2. The germline V gene has CDR1 SQVTM and CDR2 ANQGSEA. V was pared by 1 base and J by 2 bases, with 4 bases of the junction left unmatched. The CDR3 has 14 residues.

The sample holds one count of this clone. The rearrangement joins TRBV19 to TRBJ2-7, with TRBD2 identical over 7 bases. Germline V CDR1 and CDR2: LNHDA, SQIVND (reference sequence). The junction had 7 bases not matched to a gene; V was cut back by 5 bases and J by 3 bases. The CDR3 covers 14 residues. The CDR3 is CASSPASGLYEQYF. The CDR3, as DNA: TGTGCCAGTAGTCCCGCTAGCGGACTCTACGAGCAGTACTTC.

The V and J genes are TRBV6-7 and TRBJ2-7, with D unresolved. TRBV6-7 is an ORF for which the function is uncertain. Trimming left V 8 bases short and J 7 bases short, with 12 bases between. The CDR3 covers 11 residues. The CDR3 is CASPLAGEQYF. CDR3 in DNA: TGTGCCAGCCCTCTCGCCGGGGAGCAGTACTTC.

The DNA for the CDR3 is TGTGCCAGCAGTTACTCGATCCAGGGCTCCTACGAGCAGTACTTC. It codes for CASSYSIQGSYEQYF. The gene calls are TRBV6-2 or TRBV6-3 and TRBJ2-7, with D tentatively TRBD1 (5 bases). The CDR3 loop spans 15 amino acids. The V end lost 0 bases, the J end lost 0 bases, and 9 bases lay between the germline ends. Germline V CDR1 and CDR2: MNHEY, SVGEGT.

The chain has TRBV25-1 and TRBJ1-1, with TRBD1 as a possible D gene (6 bases). Germline CDR1 and CDR2: MGHDK and SYGVNS. This CDR3 has 13 residues. V lost 6 bases and J 1 base, leaving 9 bases between the germline ends. The CDR3, as DNA: TGTGCCAGCAGCCAAGGGGGGAACACTGAAGCTTTCTTT. This translates into CASSQGGNTEAFF.

The V call is TRBV4-1, the J call TRBJ2-5; 10 bases align to TRBD2. The trim removed 0 bases at V and 0 bases at J, leaving 1 base unmatched. The germline V gene has CDR1 MGHRA and CDR2 YSYEKL. The length of the CDR3 is 16 residues. CDR3 sequence (DNA): TGCGCCAGCAGCCAAGAAGGACTAGCGGACCAAGAGACCCAGTACTTC. Its translation: CASSQEGLADQETQYF.

The chain recombines TRBV5-8 with TRBJ2-2; 10 bases line up with TRBD1. Germline CDR1 reads SGHTS; CDR2 reads YDEGEE. This CDR3 is 16 amino acids long. Unmatched junction bases numbered 6, after V lost 2 bases and J lost 5 bases. The CDR3 sequence: CASSFRDRGETGELFF. CDR3 bases: TGTGCCAGCAGCTTCCGGGACAGGGGTGAGACCGGGGAGCTGTTTTTT.

This sequence joins TRBV5-1 and TRBJ1-4, with a tentative D call TRBD1 (6 bases). The CDR3 consists of 15 residues. Germline loops: CDR1 SGHRS, CDR2 YFSETQ. Trimming removed 0 bases from V and 7 bases from J, with 13 bases in between. This CDR3 reads CASSLGVGGGEKLFF. The CDR3 DNA follows: TGCGCCAGCAGCTTGGGCGTTGGGGGCGGTGAAAAACTGTTTTTT. The complete variable domain, with remaining parts taken from reference TRBV5-1 and TRBJ1-4, reads KAGVTQTPRYLIKTRGQQVTLSCSPISGHRSVSWYQQTPGQGLQFLFEYFSETQRNKGNFPGRFSGRQFSNSRSEMNVSTLELGDSALYLCASSLGVGGGEKLFFGSGTQLSVL.

This clone was seen just once. The V call is TRBV9, the J call TRBJ1-1; TRBD1 matches 8 bases. Per germline, CDR1 SGDLS and CDR2 YYNGEE. The CDR3 totals 14 residues. V dropped 4 bases and J dropped 6; count of bases not matched to a gene: 8. This chain's CDR3 is CASSPGGRVAEAFF. The DNA for the CDR3 is TGTGCCAGCAGCCCAGGGGGCCGGGTGGCTGAAGCTTTCTTT.

The rearrangement joins TRBV7-2 to TRBJ1-2; 7 bases line up with TRBD1. This CDR3 is 13 amino acids long. Trimming cost V 3 bases and J 3 bases; bases outside gene matches: 1. The germline V gene has CDR1 SGHTA and CDR2 FQGNSA. The CDR3 region has the DNA TGTGCCAGCAGCTTCCAGGGGGACTATGGCTACACCTTC. Its protein product is CASSFQGDYGYTF.

This chain uses TRBV19 with TRBJ1-3; D is unclear. V dropped 7 bases and J dropped 0 bases, with 7 bases sitting between them. CDR1 is LNHDA and CDR2 is SQIVND in the germline V gene (reference sequence). There are 13 residues in the CDR3. Here the CDR3 reads CASNSFSGNTIYF. CDR3 sequence (DNA): TGTGCCAGTAACTCGTTCTCTGGAAACACCATATATTTT.

The V gene is TRBV7-9, the J gene TRBJ2-5; TRBD1 agrees at 7 bases. Germline V gene data show CDR1 as SEHNR and CDR2 as FQNEAQ (reference sequence). The CDR3 totals 13 residues. Unmatched junction bases numbered 6, after V lost 4 bases and J lost 7 bases. The CDR3 spells CASSYEGGGTQYF. In DNA form, the CDR3 reads TGTGCCAGCAGCTACGAAGGGGGCGGGACCCAGTACTTC. Drawing the rest from reference TRBV7-9 and TRBJ2-5, the complete variable domain is DTGVSQNPRHKITKRGQNVTFRCDPISEHNRLYWYRQTLGQGPEFLTYFQNEAQLEKSRLLSDRFSAERPKGSFSTLEIQRTEQGDSAMYLCASSYEGGGTQYFGPGTRLLVL.

The chain joins TRBV5-1 to TRBJ2-1; D is perhaps TRBD1 (6 bases). The CDR3 extends over 15 amino acids. Germline V gives CDR1 SGHRS, CDR2 YFSETQ. V lost 4 bases and J 4 bases, leaving 15 bases between the germline ends. CDR3 residues: CASSLTGPEYNEQFF. Written as DNA, the CDR3 is TGCGCCAGCAGCCTGACAGGACCGGAATACAATGAGCAGTTCTTC.

The gene calls are TRBV28 and TRBJ1-2; 8 bases are a match to TRBD1. V was clipped by 7 bases and J by 8 bases; unmatched bases: 12. CDR3 length: 14 residues. Germline CDR1 is MDHEN and CDR2 is SYDVKM. The CDR3 spells CASNPLDRVKGYTF. The CDR3 nucleotides read TGTGCCAGCAATCCCTTGGACAGGGTAAAGGGCTACACCTTC.

The V and J genes are TRBV2 and TRBJ1-1, with D unclear. This CDR3 region has 11 residues. The germline V gene has CDR1 SNHLY and CDR2 FYNNEI. The V end was cut by 4 bases, the J end by 11 bases, with 11 bases between. The CDR3 sequence: CASSVRGIAFF. In nucleotides, the CDR3 is TGTGCCAGCAGTGTGAGAGGGATTGCTTTCTTT.

The chain has TRBV29-1 and TRBJ2-1; D is perhaps TRBD2 (6 bases). The CDR3 totals 18 residues. Germline loops: CDR1 SQVTM, CDR2 ANQGSEA. The CDR3 reads CRAAGGGIPSSSYNEQFF. The CDR3 DNA sequence: TGCCGCGCCGCCGGCGGCGGGATTCCCTCCAGCTCCTACAATGAGCAGTTCTTC.

Concerning this clone: Additional DNA sequences in this sample encode the identical CDR3. CDR3: CASSVEGAGGNTIYF. The DNA for the CDR3 is TGTGCCAGCAGCGTAGAGGGGGCAGGTGGAAACACCATATATTTT. This sequence joins TRBV9 and TRBJ1-3; TRBD1 aligns across 7 bases. This CDR3 comprises 15 residues. The germline CDR1 and CDR2 sequences are SGDLS and YYNGEE. V trimming: 0 bases; J trimming: 3 bases; junction bases outside the gene matches: 3.

The chain carries TRBV30 and TRBJ2-7, with a possible D match to TRBD2 (6 bases). Germline CDR1 reads GTSNPN; CDR2 reads SVGIG (reference sequence). Trimming cost V 4 bases and J 4 bases, with 17 bases left between them. The CDR3 extends over 14 amino acids. Written as DNA, the CDR3 is TGTGCCTGGAAACCCGCGGGAAAGGTGTACGAGCAGTACTTC. Its protein is CAWKPAGKVYEQYF. Looking up the rest from reference TRBV30 and TRBJ2-7 gives the full variable domain: SQTIHQWPATLVQPVGSPLSLECTVEGTSNPNLYWYRQAAGRGLQLLFYSVGIGQISSEVPQNLSASRPQDRQFILSSKKLLLSDSGFYLCAWKPAGKVYEQYFGPGTRLTVT.

The chain links TRBV6-1 to TRBJ1-5, with D perhaps matching TRBD1 (6 bases). Trimming cost V 3 bases and J 4 bases, with 16 bases left between them. Germline CDR1 and CDR2: MNHNS and SASEGT. The CDR3 is made up of 16 amino acids. The CDR3 region is CASSEPRRQGNQPQHF. As DNA, the CDR3 is TGTGCCAGCAGTGAGCCGAGGCGGCAGGGGAATCAGCCCCAGCATTTT.

The chain has TRBV9 and TRBJ2-7, with TRBD2 identical over 7 bases. This CDR3 contains 17 residues. Germline loops: CDR1 SGDLS, CDR2 YYNGEE. V shed 3 bases, J shed 4 bases, and the junction held 16 bases outside the gene matches. The CDR3 sequence is CASSGNPSGGLLYEQYF. The CDR3 DNA is TGTGCCAGCAGCGGAAACCCTAGCGGTGGATTATTATACGAGCAGTACTTC.

The chain is built from TRBV28 and TRBJ1-2; 8 bases line up with TRBD1. Germline trimming cut 6 bases from V and 7 bases from J; bases unmatched to any gene: 10. This CDR3 comprises 14 residues. The V gene's germline CDR1 is MDHEN and CDR2 SYDVKM. The CDR3: CASRRPTGEIGYTF. Written as DNA, the CDR3 is TGTGCCAGCAGACGACCGACAGGGGAGATTGGCTACACCTTC.

This clone was detected a few times. The rearrangement joins TRBV2 to TRBJ2-7, with 9 bases that match TRBD1. With 5 bases clipped from V and 7 bases from J, the junction kept 9 bases outside the gene matches. The CDR3 contains 14 residues. Germline CDR1 reads SNHLY; CDR2 reads FYNNEI. The CDR3: CASSLPGQGREQYF. Here the CDR3 DNA reads TGTGCCAGCAGTCTACCGGGACAGGGAAGAGAGCAGTACTTC.

This clone was seen once. The chain recombines TRBV4-1 with TRBJ1-5; 8 bases fit TRBD1. This CDR3 is built from 15 residues. The J segment lost 7 bases and the V segment lost 5 bases, leaving 10 bases of the junction unmatched. Per germline, CDR1 MGHRA and CDR2 YSYEKL. The CDR3 is CASSLFDRGEQPQHF. DNA for the CDR3: TGCGCCAGCAGCTTATTCGACAGGGGTGAACAGCCCCAGCATTTT.

J is TRBJ1-2 and V is TRBV28, with D perhaps matching TRBD1 (5 bases). Germline V lookup: CDR1 MDHEN, CDR2 SYDVKM. V was pared by 7 bases and J by 0 bases, with 15 bases between. CDR3 length: 15 amino acids. CDR3 DNA sequence: TGTGCCAGCACCCCCTCAGGGTACACTAACTATGGCTACACCTTC. Translated: CASTPSGYTNYGYTF.